The 25 T cell receptor beta chains given below trace back to one sample, sequenced in a study of beta chain features in type 1 diabetes (dated by TCRdb to 2016 to 2018). Libraries were made using the immunoSEQ multiplex PCR assay. All of the isolated RNA was reverse transcribed with the High Capacity cDNA Reverse Transcription Kit, so expressed TCRB transcripts were sequenced. The table comes from immuneACCESS by way of TCRdb, which keeps in-frame sequences with V and J called. Part of the clones is missing from these tables; in studies checked, under half for an unresolved V gene and the rest for unknown reasons. Recorded for this sample are about 350,000 clones; 20% of them occurred a single time. The ten largest make up around 0.04% of the sample. Sequencing was done on a sample of naive CD4+ T cells from blood. The cell subset or site label here, explained by the study, means: true naive CD4+ T cells. All receptors come from a woman aged 18-29 years in good health.

The rearrangement links TRBV14 to TRBJ2-1; TRBD2 matches 11 bases. From germline, CDR1 is SGHDN and CDR2 FVKESK. The CDR3 contains 15 residues. V was pared by 3 bases and J by 9 bases, with 7 bases of the junction left unmatched. The CDR3 loop is CASSHLAGGKGEQFF. In DNA, the CDR3 is TGTGCCAGCAGCCACCTAGCGGGAGGTAAAGGTGAGCAGTTCTTC.

A single count supports this clone. The chain uses TRBV5-1 and TRBJ1-5; tentatively, D is TRBD1 (6 bases). Per the germline V gene, CDR1 is SGHRS and CDR2 is YFSETQ. The CDR3 contains 15 residues. Trimming removed 3 bases at V and 3 bases at J, with 13 bases between. The CDR3 reads CASSWGEGDNQPQHF. In DNA, the CDR3 is TGCGCCAGCAGCTGGGGAGAGGGGGACAATCAGCCCCAGCATTTT.

The V and J genes are TRBV9 and TRBJ2-3; no firm D call. Deletions cut 0 bases from V and 3 bases from J, with 11 bases between. The germline V gene has CDR1 SGDLS and CDR2 YYNGEE. The CDR3 totals 15 residues. The CDR3 nucleotides are TGTGCCAGCAGCGTAGAATTGAGGTCTACAGATACGCAGTATTTT. It is translated as CASSVELRSTDTQYF.

This clone was seen only a few times. V usage is TRBV5-1 and J usage is TRBJ1-2; D is perhaps TRBD1 (5 bases). This CDR3 is 15 amino acids long. With 4 bases removed from V and 2 bases from J, the gap between germline ends came to 15 bases. Germline CDR1 is SGHRS and CDR2 is YFSETQ. The DNA for the CDR3 is TGCGCCAGCAGCCGCTACACGACAGCGAACTATGGCTACACCTTC. This codes for CASSRYTTANYGYTF.

There are a few counts of this clone. This chain joins TRBV19 and TRBJ2-5; perhaps TRBD2 as D (6 bases). CDR3 length: 15 residues. V lost 5 bases and J lost 5, with 18 bases in between. The germline gives CDR1 LNHDA, CDR2 SQIVND (reference sequence). CDR3 in DNA: TGTGCCAGTAGTGGAGCGGGTGCGAGTGAGGAGACCCAGTACTTC. Amino acids: CASSGAGASEETQYF.

Concerning this clone: The sample holds other DNA sequences that translate to the same CDR3. The chain uses TRBV20-1 and TRBJ2-3; the D gene is possibly TRBD2 (5 bases). V was trimmed by 5 bases and J by 5 bases, leaving 5 bases between them. This CDR3 comprises 10 residues. CDR1 and CDR2 from the germline V gene are DFQATT and SNEGSKA (reference sequence). The CDR3 DNA follows: TGCAGTGCTGGGAGAGATACGCAGTATTTT. This translates into CSAGRDTQYF.

The chain has TRBV19 and TRBJ2-7; 8 bases line up with TRBD2. CDR3 length: 14 amino acids. Germline CDR1 is LNHDA and CDR2 is SQIVND (reference sequence). V dropped 5 bases and J dropped 3; count of bases not matched to a gene: 6. CDR3 coding DNA: TGTGCCAGTAGTCCGGGACTAGAAAGCTACGAGCAGTACTTC. Translated, it gives CASSPGLESYEQYF.

This clone was observed a handful of times. The rearrangement joins TRBV4-1 to TRBJ2-7; TRBD2 aligns across 13 bases. CDR1 and CDR2 (germline): MGHRA, YSYEKL. There are 16 residues in the CDR3. The trim removed 2 bases at V and 2 bases at J, leaving 3 bases unmatched. The CDR3 region is CASSQPGTSGTYEQYF. CDR3 nucleotides: TGCGCCAGCAGCCAACCCGGGACTAGCGGGACCTACGAGCAGTACTTC.

Turning to this clone: This sample also contains other DNA sequences that code for the same CDR3. The chain recombines TRBV30 with TRBJ1-1; D is perhaps TRBD1 (6 bases). The germline gives CDR1 GTSNPN, CDR2 SVGIG (reference sequence). V dropped 0 bases and J dropped 6 bases, with 11 bases sitting between them. The length of the CDR3 is 13 residues. The CDR3 sequence: CAWSVQGGAEAFF. CDR3 in DNA: TGTGCCTGGAGTGTACAAGGGGGAGCTGAAGCTTTCTTT.

There are a few counts of this clone. The chain links TRBV7-6 to TRBJ2-7; the D is unclear. This CDR3 is built from 12 residues. CDR1 and CDR2 from the germline V gene are SGHVS and FNYEAQ. Trimming cost V 4 bases and J 4 bases, with 8 bases left between them. CDR3 amino acids: CASSSPGYEQYF. The CDR3 DNA reads as TGTGCCAGCAGCTCCCCGGGTTACGAGCAGTACTTC.

This clone was detected only a few times. The chain links TRBV11-2 to TRBJ2-7; maybe TRBD2 (6 bases). The CDR3 loop spans 15 amino acids. CDR1 SGHAT and CDR2 FQNNGV come from the germline V gene. V was shortened by 5 bases and J by 6 bases, with 20 bases between the two germline ends. The CDR3 reads CASSRSTGGVLEQYF. The CDR3 coding sequence is TGTGCCAGCAGCCGTAGTACGGGCGGGGTTCTCGAGCAGTACTTC.

The chain combines TRBV18 with TRBJ2-3, with TRBD2 matching over 8 bases. This CDR3 is built from 16 residues. Per the germline V gene, CDR1 is KGHSH and CDR2 is LQKENI. V shed 1 base and J 2 bases; nucleotides not matched to a gene: 5. CDR3: CASSPRVAGITDTQYF. CDR3 nucleotide sequence: TGTGCCAGCTCACCACGGGTAGCGGGGATCACAGATACGCAGTATTTT.

This clone was found a few times. J is TRBJ2-3 and V is TRBV11-2, with 13 bases fitting TRBD2. With 5 bases clipped from V and 7 bases from J, the junction kept 3 bases outside the gene matches. CDR3 size: 14 residues. CDR1 SGHAT and CDR2 FQNNGV come from the germline V gene. CDR3 sequence reads: CASSLGTSGNTQYF. The CDR3 DNA follows: TGTGCCAGCAGCCTTGGGACTAGCGGGAATACGCAGTATTTT.

This clone was detected only a few times. The chain links TRBV11-1 to TRBJ2-3, with 7 bases identical to TRBD1. CDR1 is SGHAT and CDR2 is FQDESV in the germline V gene (reference sequence). J was trimmed by 2 bases and V by 4 bases; bases with no gene match: 6. CDR3 length: 15 amino acids. The CDR3 protein is CASSSGTANTDTQYF. Written as DNA, the CDR3 is TGTGCCAGCAGCTCAGGGACAGCCAACACAGATACGCAGTATTTT.

In its sample, this clone was seen a few times. For the CDR3, the DNA is TGTGCCAGCAGAGGCGTGCAGGGCGTCCCCGGGGAGCTGTTTTTT. It codes for CASRGVQGVPGELFF. The V call is TRBV11-2, the J call TRBJ2-2; TRBD1 might be the D (5 bases). The CDR3 spans 15 residues. Per the germline V gene, CDR1 is SGHAT and CDR2 is FQNNGV. The V end was cut by 6 bases, the J end by 6 bases, with 17 bases between.

This clone was observed a handful of times. This chain joins TRBV19 and TRBJ2-1, with TRBD2 matching 7 bases. The CDR3 runs to 15 residues. Germline CDR1 and CDR2: LNHDA and SQIVND (reference sequence). V was pared by 9 bases and J by 0 bases, with 8 bases of the junction left unmatched. Written as DNA, the CDR3 is TGTGCCAGCACGGGGGGAGGCCGCTCCTACAATGAGCAGTTCTTC. Amino acids: CASTGGGRSYNEQFF. Based on the CDR3 plus reference TRBV19 and TRBJ2-1, the full variable domain is DGGITQSPKYLFRKEGQNVTLSCEQNLNHDAMYWYRQDPGQGLRLIYYSQIVNDFQKGDIAEGYSVSREKKESFPLTVTSAQKNPTAFYLCASTGGGRSYNEQFFGPGTRLTVL.

The V call is TRBV6-5, the J call TRBJ1-1; D gene ambiguous. The CDR3 loop spans 15 amino acids. Germline CDR1 reads MNHEY; CDR2 reads SVGAGI. Between the trimmed V and J ends, which lost 9 bases and 0 bases, there was a span of 17 bases. In DNA, the CDR3 is TGTGCCAGTAGATCAGGAGGACCCATGAACACTGAAGCTTTCTTT. Amino acid sequence: CASRSGGPMNTEAFF.

The chain carries TRBV18 and TRBJ1-2; D may be TRBD1 (5 bases). Germline V gene sequence: CDR1 KGHSH, CDR2 LQKENI. V dropped 8 bases and J dropped 5 bases, with 18 bases sitting between them. The CDR3 loop spans 14 amino acids. The CDR3 reads CASALGGLRYGYTF. As DNA, the CDR3 is TGTGCCAGCGCCCTCGGGGGACTCAGATATGGCTACACCTTC.

The chain joins TRBV15 to TRBJ2-3; no firm D call. The CDR3 runs to 13 residues. CDR1 LNHNV and CDR2 YYDKDF come from the germline V gene (reference sequence). V shed 4 bases and J shed 1 base, with 6 bases lying between them. The CDR3 reads CATSNGRTDTQYF. CDR3 in DNA: TGTGCCACCAGCAACGGTCGCACAGATACGCAGTATTTT.

The chain links TRBV30 to TRBJ1-1; D is undetermined. V was pared by 5 bases and J by 4 bases, with 20 bases between. The CDR3 runs 15 residues. Germline V gives CDR1 GTSNPN, CDR2 SVGIG (reference sequence). The DNA of the CDR3 is TGTGCCTGGTTCGCGTGGGGAGAGGTAACCACTGAAGCTTTCTTT. Translating gives CAWFAWGEVTTEAFF.

The sample holds a few counts of this clone. J is TRBJ2-7 and V is TRBV7-9, with D perhaps matching TRBD2 (5 bases). The V end was cut by 1 base, the J end by 6 bases, with 10 bases between. CDR1 and CDR2 from the germline V gene are SEHNR and FQNEAQ (reference sequence). This CDR3 has 13 residues. DNA of the CDR3: TGTGCCAGCAGCTTAGTGGCGGGTACCGAGCAGTACTTC. Protein: CASSLVAGTEQYF.

The gene calls are TRBV29-1 and TRBJ1-2; possible D gene TRBD1, 5 bases. The CDR3 has 13 amino acids. Germline lookup yields CDR1 SQVTM and CDR2 ANQGSEA. V was clipped by 4 bases and J by 2 bases, with 11 bases between them. The CDR3 is CSVGQGENYGYTF. The DNA of the CDR3 is TGCAGCGTTGGGCAGGGTGAGAACTATGGCTACACCTTC.

The sample holds a few counts of this clone. This chain links TRBV30 with TRBJ1-5; a weak D match, TRBD1 (5 bases). This CDR3 contains 13 residues. Deletions cut 4 bases from V and 6 bases from J, with 13 bases between. Germline-derived CDR1 and CDR2 are GTSNPN and SVGIG (reference sequence). In DNA form, the CDR3 reads TGTGCCTGGACCCCAGGGAATAGTCAGCCCCAGCATTTT. Its protein is CAWTPGNSQPQHF.

This clone was detected only a few times. The chain recombines TRBV30 with TRBJ2-5, with D maybe TRBD1 (6 bases). The germline V and J ends were trimmed by 7 bases and 3 bases, with 9 bases remaining between them. CDR1 GTSNPN and CDR2 SVGIG come from the germline V gene (reference sequence). The CDR3 totals 11 residues. CDR3 bases: TGTGCCTCGCGGACAGAAGAGACCCAGTACTTC. Protein: CASRTEETQYF. The complete variable domain, with remaining parts taken from reference TRBV30 and TRBJ2-5, reads SQTIHQWPATLVQPVGSPLSLECTVEGTSNPNLYWYRQAAGRGLQLLFYSVGIGQISSEVPQNLSASRPQDRQFILSSKKLLLSDSGFYLCASRTEETQYFGPGTRLLVL.

J is TRBJ2-5 and V is TRBV7-2, with D possibly matching TRBD2 (5 bases). Per germline, CDR1 SGHTA and CDR2 FQGNSA. CDR3 length: 17 residues. Between the trimmed V and J ends, which lost 3 bases and 4 bases, there was a span of 21 bases. The CDR3 reads CASSFFGSERLVETQYF. Here the CDR3 DNA reads TGTGCCAGCAGCTTCTTTGGGAGCGAACGCCTCGTAGAGACCCAGTACTTC.